The T cell receptor (beta chain) under discussion was sequenced for a study of cytomegalovirus exposure and HLA in healthy donors. With 0 bases removed from V and 2 bases from J, the gap between germline ends came to 10 bases. The germline CDR1 and CDR2 sequences are SGHRS and YFSETQ. This CDR3 contains 15 residues. PCR was performed using 60 Vbeta and 13 Jbeta primers. Profiling relied on immunoSEQ multiplex PCR, and the TCRdb table lists in-frame clones only, not all of them. Found here are some 87,000 clones, roughly 80% of them singletons; the top ten hold about 7%. V gene TRBV5-1 combines with J gene TRBJ2-3; D remains ambiguous. The sample taken for sequencing was PBMCs. The receptor was isolated from a man aged 45-60 years in good health and CMV-seropositive. Here the CDR3 reads CASSLGGSVTDTQYF. In DNA form, the CDR3 reads TGCGCCAGCAGCTTGGGTGGCAGTGTCACAGATACGCAGTATTTT.